This T cell receptor beta chain was sequenced during a study of identical twins. V dropped 3 bases and J dropped 0 bases, with 2 bases sitting between them. The CDR3 is made up of 12 amino acids. Germline V gene lookup returns CDR1 SNHLY and CDR2 FYNNEI. This clonotype showed up many times. Its specificity is unknown. Whole-study findings and limits: Cord blood's abundant beta clonotypes had fewer insertions, unlike memory repertoires. Zero-insertion findings could be partly confounded by invariant cells (MAIT and iNKT cells). Shared out-of-frame alpha sequences (those common to twins) showed excess low generation probability.

TCRdb itself ran the 5' RACE reads through MiXCR, one entry per CDR3 protein. The table has some 500,000 distinct CDR3 sequences, more than 9% seen once. In addition, the sample was reused for a study of yellow fever vaccine responses in identical twins.

Material for sequencing was PBMCs. The receptor's source is a woman between 18 and 30 years old in good health. This chain connects TRBV2 to TRBJ1-1; D gene ambiguous. The CDR3 sequence: CASSELNTEAFF. In DNA form, the CDR3 reads TGTGCCAGCAGTGAGTTGAACACTGAAGCTTTCTTT.